The TCR beta chain described here comes from a study of cytomegalovirus exposure and HLA in healthy donors. The ends were cut back, 0 bases at V and 8 bases at J, with 13 bases in the middle. Germline V gene data show CDR1 as LGHNT and CDR2 as FRNRAP. This CDR3 is built from 14 residues. Primers for the PCR totalled 60 Vbeta and 13 Jbeta. Assay used: immunoSEQ multiplex PCR; TCRdb lists only in-frame clones, some missing. The sample includes about 98,000 clones, about four fifths of them seen just once. Of note for this clone: What it binds is not known.

Study observations and caveats: Analyses of presence/absence relied on an assumption of roughly uniform sequencing depth across donors. The authors considered a cluster of highly shared sequence variants likely to be a sequencing artifact. Later analysis reportedly placed an Asian-associated ancestry cluster below the approximately 680-donor mean in N-insertions.

The V and J genes are TRBV12-5 and TRBJ1-1; TRBD1 might be the D (5 bases). The receptor's source is a female donor in good health and CMV-seropositive. The source material was PBMCs. DNA of the CDR3: TGTGCTAGTGGTTTGGTTGCGGGGCCAGGGGAAGCTTTCTTT. Protein sequence: CASGLVAGPGEAFF.